This T cell receptor (beta chain) was identified in a study of T cell responses to AZD1222 COVID-19 vaccine. J gave up 0 bases and V 1 base, and 1 base lay outside the gene matches. Germline V gene sequence: CDR1 LGHDT, CDR2 YNNKEL (reference sequence). CDR3 length: 15 residues. The study's findings and limits: Baseline seropositives among AZD1222 recipients totaled only six or seven. Possibly, clonal diversity was underestimated; donors were largely white British and included more females. Repertoires were collected only later (after the peak T cell response had occurred).

Note on this clone: The antigen is undetermined.

The protocol was immunoSEQ multiplex PCR, while the TCRdb copy is restricted to in-frame clones and leaves out a portion. The top ten hold around 2.3% of the sample, which has about 150,000 clones, around 93% seen once. Sequencing was performed on peripheral blood, taken on day 0 of AZD1222 vaccination. V usage is TRBV3-1 (or the pseudogene TRBV3-2) and J usage is TRBJ1-2, with TRBD1 matching 8 bases. The TCR was taken from an adult in good health. The CDR3 DNA reads TGTGCCAGCAGCCAAGGACAGGGGTCTAACTATGGCTACACCTTC. The encoded protein is CASSQGQGSNYGYTF.